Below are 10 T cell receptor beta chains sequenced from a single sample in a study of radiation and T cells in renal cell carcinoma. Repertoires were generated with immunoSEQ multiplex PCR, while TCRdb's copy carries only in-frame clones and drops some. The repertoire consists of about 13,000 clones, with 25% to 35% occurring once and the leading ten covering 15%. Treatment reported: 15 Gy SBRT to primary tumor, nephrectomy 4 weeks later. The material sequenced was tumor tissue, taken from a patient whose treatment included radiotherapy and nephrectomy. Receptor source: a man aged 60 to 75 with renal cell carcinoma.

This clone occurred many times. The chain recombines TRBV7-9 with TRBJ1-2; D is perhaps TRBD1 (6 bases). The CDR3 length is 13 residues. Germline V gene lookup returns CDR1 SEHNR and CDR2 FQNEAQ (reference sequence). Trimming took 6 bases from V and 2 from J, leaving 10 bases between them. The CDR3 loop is CASSSGTNYGYTF. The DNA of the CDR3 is TGTGCCAGCAGTTCCGGGACAAACTATGGCTACACCTTC.

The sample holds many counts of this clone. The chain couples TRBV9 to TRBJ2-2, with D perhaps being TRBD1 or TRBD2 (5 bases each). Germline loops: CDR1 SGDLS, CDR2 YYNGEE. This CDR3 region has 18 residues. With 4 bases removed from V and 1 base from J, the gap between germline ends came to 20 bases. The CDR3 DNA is TGTGCCAGCAGCCCCCGGGGCCGGCAGGGAGTGAACACCGGGGAGCTGTTTTTT. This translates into CASSPRGRQGVNTGELFF. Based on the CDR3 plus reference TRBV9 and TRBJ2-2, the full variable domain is DSGVTQTPKHLITATGQRVTLRCSPRSGDLSVYWYQQSLDQGLQFLIQYYNGEERAKGNILERFSAQQFPDLHSELNLSSLELGDSALYFCASSPRGRQGVNTGELFFGEGSRLTVL.

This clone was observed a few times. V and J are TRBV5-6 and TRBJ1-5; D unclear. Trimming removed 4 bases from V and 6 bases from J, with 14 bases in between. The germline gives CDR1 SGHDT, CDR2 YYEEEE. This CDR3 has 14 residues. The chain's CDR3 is CASSVGIASQPQHF. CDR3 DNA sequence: TGTGCCAGCAGCGTAGGAATAGCCAGTCAGCCCCAGCATTTT.

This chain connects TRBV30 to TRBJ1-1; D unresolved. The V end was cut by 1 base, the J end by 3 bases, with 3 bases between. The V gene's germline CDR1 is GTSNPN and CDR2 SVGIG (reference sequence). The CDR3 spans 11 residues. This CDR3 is CAWSAYTEAFF. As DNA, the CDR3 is TGTGCCTGGAGTGCCTACACTGAAGCTTTCTTT.

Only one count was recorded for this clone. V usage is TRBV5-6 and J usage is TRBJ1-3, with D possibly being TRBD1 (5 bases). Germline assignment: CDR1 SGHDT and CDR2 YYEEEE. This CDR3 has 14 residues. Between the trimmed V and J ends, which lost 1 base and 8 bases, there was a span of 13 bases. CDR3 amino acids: CASSLQEGVYTIYF. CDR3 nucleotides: TGTGCCAGCAGCTTGCAGGAAGGGGTATACACCATATATTTT.

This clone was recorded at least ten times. The CDR3 is CAWGEDRGSPLHF. The CDR3, as DNA: TGTGCCTGGGGGGAGGACAGGGGTTCACCCCTCCACTTT. The V call is TRBV30, the J call TRBJ1-6, with 9 nucleotides matching TRBD1. V shed 5 bases and J 9 bases; nucleotides not matched to a gene: 5. Germline V lookup: CDR1 GTSNPN, CDR2 SVGIG (reference sequence). This CDR3 region has 13 residues.

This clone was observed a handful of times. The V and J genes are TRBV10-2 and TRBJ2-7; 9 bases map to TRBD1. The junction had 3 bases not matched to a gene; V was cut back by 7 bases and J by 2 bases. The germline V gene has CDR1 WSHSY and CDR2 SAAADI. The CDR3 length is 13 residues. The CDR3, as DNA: TGCGCCAGCACTTGGACAGGGGCCTACGAGCAGTACTTC. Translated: CASTWTGAYEQYF.

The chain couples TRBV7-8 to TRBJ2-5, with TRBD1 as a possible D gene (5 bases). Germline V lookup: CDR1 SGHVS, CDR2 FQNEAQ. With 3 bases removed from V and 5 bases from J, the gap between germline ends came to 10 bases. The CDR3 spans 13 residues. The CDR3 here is CASSLGQGETQYF. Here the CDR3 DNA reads TGTGCCAGCAGCTTGGGGCAGGGTGAGACCCAGTACTTC.

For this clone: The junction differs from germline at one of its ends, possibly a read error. As DNA, the CDR3 is TGTGCCAGCAGCGTCCGGGGGGCGGGTTATGGCTACATCTTC. Protein product: CASSVRGAGYGYIF. This rearrangement joins TRBV5-6 to TRBJ1-2, with D possibly matching TRBD1 (6 bases). The germline V gene has CDR1 SGHDT and CDR2 YYEEEE. The CDR3 loop spans 14 amino acids.

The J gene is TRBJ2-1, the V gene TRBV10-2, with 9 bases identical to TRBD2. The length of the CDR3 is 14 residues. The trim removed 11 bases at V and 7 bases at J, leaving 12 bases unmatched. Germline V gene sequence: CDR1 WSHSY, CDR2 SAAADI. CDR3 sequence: CAASRGGMENEQFF. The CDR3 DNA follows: TGCGCCGCCTCGCGGGGGGGCATGGAAAATGAGCAGTTCTTC.